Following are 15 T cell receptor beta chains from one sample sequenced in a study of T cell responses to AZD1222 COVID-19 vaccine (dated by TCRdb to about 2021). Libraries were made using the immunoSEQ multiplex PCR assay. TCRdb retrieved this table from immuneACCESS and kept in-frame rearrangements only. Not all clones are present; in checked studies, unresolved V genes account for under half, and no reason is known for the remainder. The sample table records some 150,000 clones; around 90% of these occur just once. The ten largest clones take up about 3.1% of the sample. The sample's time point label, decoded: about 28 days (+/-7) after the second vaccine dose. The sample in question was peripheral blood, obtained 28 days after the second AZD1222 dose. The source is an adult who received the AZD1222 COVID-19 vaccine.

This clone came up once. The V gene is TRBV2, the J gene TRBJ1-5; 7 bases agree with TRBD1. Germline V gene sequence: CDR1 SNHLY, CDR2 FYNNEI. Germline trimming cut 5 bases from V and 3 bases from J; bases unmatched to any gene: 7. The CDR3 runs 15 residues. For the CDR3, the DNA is TGTGCCAGCAGTCCCGGGACAGATAACAATCAGCCCCAGCATTTT. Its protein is CASSPGTDNNQPQHF.

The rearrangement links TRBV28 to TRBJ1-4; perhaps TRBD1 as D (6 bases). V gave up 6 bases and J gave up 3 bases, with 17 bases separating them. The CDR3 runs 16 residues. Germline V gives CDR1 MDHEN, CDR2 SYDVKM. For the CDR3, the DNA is TGTGCCAGCAGCCTGATGGGGGCAGGGGCTAATGAAAAACTGTTTTTT. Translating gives CASSLMGAGANEKLFF.

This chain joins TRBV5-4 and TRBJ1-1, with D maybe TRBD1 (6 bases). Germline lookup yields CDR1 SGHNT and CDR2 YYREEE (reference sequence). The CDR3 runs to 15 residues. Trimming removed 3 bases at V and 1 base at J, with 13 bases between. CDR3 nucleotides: TGTGCCAGCAGCTCAAAGGGGGTCCCGAACACTGAAGCTTTCTTT. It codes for CASSSKGVPNTEAFF.

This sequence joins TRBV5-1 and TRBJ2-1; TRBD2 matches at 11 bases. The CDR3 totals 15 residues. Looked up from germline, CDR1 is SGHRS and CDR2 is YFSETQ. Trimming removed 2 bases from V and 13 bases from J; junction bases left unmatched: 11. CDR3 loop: CASSFIPGLADDQFF. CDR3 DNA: TGCGCCAGCAGCTTCATACCGGGACTAGCGGACGATCAGTTCTTC.

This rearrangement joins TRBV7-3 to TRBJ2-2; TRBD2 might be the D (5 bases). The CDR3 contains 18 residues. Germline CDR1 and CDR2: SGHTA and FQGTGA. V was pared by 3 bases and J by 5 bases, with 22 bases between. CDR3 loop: CASSFSPLAATGTGELFF. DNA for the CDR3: TGTGCCAGCAGCTTTTCGCCGCTGGCCGCTACGGGGACCGGGGAGCTGTTTTTT.

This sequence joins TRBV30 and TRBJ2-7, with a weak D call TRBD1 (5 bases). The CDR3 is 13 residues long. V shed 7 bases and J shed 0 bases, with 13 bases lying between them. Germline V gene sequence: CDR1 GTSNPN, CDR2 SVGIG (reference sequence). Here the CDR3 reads CAYRQPSSYEQYF. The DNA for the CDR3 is TGTGCCTACCGACAGCCAAGCTCCTACGAGCAGTACTTC.

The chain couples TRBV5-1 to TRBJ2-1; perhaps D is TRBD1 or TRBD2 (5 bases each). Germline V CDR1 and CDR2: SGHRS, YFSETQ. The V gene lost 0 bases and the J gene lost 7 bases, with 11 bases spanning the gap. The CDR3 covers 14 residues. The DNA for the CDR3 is TGCGCCAGCAGCTTGGGGGGGACGGTAAATGAGCAGTTCTTC. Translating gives CASSLGGTVNEQFF.

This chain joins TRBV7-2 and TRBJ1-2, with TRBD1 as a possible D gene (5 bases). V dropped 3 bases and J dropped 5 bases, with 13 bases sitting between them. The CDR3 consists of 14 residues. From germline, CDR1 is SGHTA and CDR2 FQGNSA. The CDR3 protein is CASSFLGPYYGYTF. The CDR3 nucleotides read TGTGCCAGCAGCTTTTTGGGGCCATATTATGGCTACACCTTC.

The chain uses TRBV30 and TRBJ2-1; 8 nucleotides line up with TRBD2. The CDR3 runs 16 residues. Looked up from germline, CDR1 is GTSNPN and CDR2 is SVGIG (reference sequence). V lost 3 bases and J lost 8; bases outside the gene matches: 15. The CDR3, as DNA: TGTGCCTGGAGAGAGGGAAGCGGGGGCCCGTGGGATGAGCAGTTCTTC. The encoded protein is CAWREGSGGPWDEQFF.

CDR3 DNA sequence: TGTGCCAGCTCAGCGGACAGCAATCAGCCCCAGCATTTT. As protein: CASSADSNQPQHF. The V and J genes are TRBV18 and TRBJ1-5; D is uncertain. The V end lost 5 bases, the J end lost 1 base, and 6 bases lay between the germline ends. The CDR3 totals 13 residues. The V gene's germline CDR1 is KGHSH and CDR2 LQKENI.

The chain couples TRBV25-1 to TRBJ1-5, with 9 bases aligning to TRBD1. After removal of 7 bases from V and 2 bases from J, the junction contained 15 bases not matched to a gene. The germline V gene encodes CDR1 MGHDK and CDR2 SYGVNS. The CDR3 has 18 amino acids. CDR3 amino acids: CASTNKRGTGPGNQPQHF. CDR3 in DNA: TGTGCCAGCACTAATAAACGAGGGACAGGGCCTGGCAATCAGCCCCAGCATTTT.

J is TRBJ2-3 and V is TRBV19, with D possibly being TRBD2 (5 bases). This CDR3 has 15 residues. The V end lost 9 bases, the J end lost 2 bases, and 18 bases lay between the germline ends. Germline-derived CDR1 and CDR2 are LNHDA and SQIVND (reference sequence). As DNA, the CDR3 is TGTGCCAGCCGGGCCCCCGGGATCTACACAGATACGCAGTATTTT. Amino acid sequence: CASRAPGIYTDTQYF.

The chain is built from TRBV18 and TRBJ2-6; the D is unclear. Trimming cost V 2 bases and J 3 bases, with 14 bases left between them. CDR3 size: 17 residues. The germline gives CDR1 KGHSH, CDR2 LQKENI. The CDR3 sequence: CASSPIPRADGANVLTF. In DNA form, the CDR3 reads TGTGCCAGCTCACCAATTCCTCGAGCTGATGGGGCCAACGTCCTGACTTTC.

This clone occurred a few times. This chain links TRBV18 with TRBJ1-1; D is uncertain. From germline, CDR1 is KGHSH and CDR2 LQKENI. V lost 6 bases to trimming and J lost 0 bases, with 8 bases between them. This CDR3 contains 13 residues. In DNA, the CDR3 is TGTGCCAGCTCGGGTATCTTGAACACTGAAGCTTTCTTT. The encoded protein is CASSGILNTEAFF.

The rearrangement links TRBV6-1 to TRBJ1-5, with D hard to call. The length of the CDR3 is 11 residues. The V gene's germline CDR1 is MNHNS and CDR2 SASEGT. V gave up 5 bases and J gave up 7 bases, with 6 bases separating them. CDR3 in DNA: TGTGCCAGCAGTAACCCCCAGCCCCAGCATTTT. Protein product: CASSNPQPQHF.